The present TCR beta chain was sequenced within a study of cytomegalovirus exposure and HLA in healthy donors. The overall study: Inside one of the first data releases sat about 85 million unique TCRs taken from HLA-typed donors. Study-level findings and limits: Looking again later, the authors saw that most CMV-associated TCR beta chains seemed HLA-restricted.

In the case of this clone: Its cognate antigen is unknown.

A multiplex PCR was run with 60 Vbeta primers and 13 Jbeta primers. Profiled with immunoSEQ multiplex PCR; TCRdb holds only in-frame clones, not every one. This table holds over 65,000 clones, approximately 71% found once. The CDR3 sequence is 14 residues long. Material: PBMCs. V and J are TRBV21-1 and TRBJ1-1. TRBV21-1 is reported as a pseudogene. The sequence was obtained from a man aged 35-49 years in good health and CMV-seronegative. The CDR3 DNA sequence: TGTGCCAGCAGCAAAGCTCGGGGGAACACTGAAGCTTTCTTT. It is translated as CASSKARGNTEAFF.